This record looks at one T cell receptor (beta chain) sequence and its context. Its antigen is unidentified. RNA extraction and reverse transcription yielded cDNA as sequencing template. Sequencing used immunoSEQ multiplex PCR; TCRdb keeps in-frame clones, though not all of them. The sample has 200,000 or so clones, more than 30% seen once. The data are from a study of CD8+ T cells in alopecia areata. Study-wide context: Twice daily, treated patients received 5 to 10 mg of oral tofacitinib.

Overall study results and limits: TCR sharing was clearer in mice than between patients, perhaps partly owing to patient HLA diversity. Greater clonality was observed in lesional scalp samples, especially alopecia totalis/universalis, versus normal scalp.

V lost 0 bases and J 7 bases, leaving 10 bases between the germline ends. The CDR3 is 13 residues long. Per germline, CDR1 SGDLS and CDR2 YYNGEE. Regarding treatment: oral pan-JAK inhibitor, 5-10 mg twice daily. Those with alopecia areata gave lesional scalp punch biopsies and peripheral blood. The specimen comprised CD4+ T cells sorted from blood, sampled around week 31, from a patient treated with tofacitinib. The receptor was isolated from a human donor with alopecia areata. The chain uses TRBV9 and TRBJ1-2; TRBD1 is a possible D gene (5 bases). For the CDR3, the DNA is TGTGCCAGCAGCGTAGGAGGGGCAGTTGGCTACACCTTC. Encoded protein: CASSVGGAVGYTF.